Listed below are T cell receptor beta chains from one sample, sequenced in a study of Ad26.COV2.S vaccination and SARS-CoV-2 variants. Assay used: immunoSEQ multiplex PCR; TCRdb lists only in-frame clones, some missing. The table shows a few hundred thousand clones, with about 83% occurring only once. The input for sequencing was peripheral blood, taken in a trial of Ad26.COV2.S vaccine versus placebo. The receptors originated from a person between 18 and 65 years old who received the Ad26.COV2.S COVID-19 vaccine or a placebo. CDR3s include the opening cysteine and the closing phenylalanine or tryptophan. D genes are given only for firm matches. Size is omitted from some rows. Given values are once, few, many or a class for expanded clones.

len,v_gene,abundance,j_gene,d_gene,CDR3aa,CDR3nt
16,TRBV5-1,-,TRBJ2-6,-,CASSLGPGTGANVLTF,TGCGCCAGCAGCTTGGGACCGGGGACTGGGGCCAACGTCCTGACTTTC
16,TRBV7-9,-,TRBJ2-1,-,CASSRVQGGSGNEQFF,TGTGCCAGCAGCCGTGTCCAGGGCGGCTCAGGGAATGAGCAGTTCTTC
16,TRBV7-8,-,TRBJ1-1,TRBD1,CASSYDSWTGRAEAFF,TGTGCCAGCAGCTACGACAGCTGGACAGGGAGGGCTGAAGCTTTCTTT
14,TRBV27,few,TRBJ1-2,-,CASSLLGTIPGYTF,TGTGCCAGCAGTTTATTAGGGACCATACCTGGCTACACCTTC
16,TRBV10-3,-,TRBJ1-5,-,CAISERVGTLSQPQHF,TGTGCCATCAGTGAGAGGGTAGGGACCTTAAGCCAGCCCCAGCATTTT
13,TRBV5-5,-,TRBJ2-7,-,CASSFLKLDEQYF,TGTGCCAGCAGCTTTCTCAAACTCGACGAGCAGTACTTC
14,TRBV6-5,-,TRBJ2-7,-,CASRSPGTTYEQYF,TGTGCCAGCAGATCTCCCGGGACAACCTACGAGCAGTACTTC
14,TRBV2,few,TRBJ1-4,-,CASSTLTTNEKLFF,TGTGCCAGCAGTACCCTCACAACTAATGAAAAACTGTTTTTT
14,TRBV11-2,-,TRBJ1-4,-,CASSLVGGLEKLFF,TGTGCCAGCAGCTTAGTCGGGGGTTTGGAAAAACTGTTTTTT
14,TRBV4-2,-,TRBJ1-4,-,CASRPGLLNEKLFF,TGTGCCAGCAGGCCGGGACTCCTGAATGAAAAACTGTTTTTT
17,TRBV27,-,TRBJ1-6,-,CASSLLGGSPPEAPLHF,TGTGCCAGCAGTTTACTCGGGGGCTCTCCGCCAGAGGCACCCCTCCACTTT
15,TRBV7-2,-,TRBJ2-3,-,CASSLWGRGADTQYF,TGTGCCAGCAGCTTATGGGGTCGAGGTGCAGATACGCAGTATTTT
16,TRBV10-3,-,TRBJ1-3,-,CAISEKGGWLGNTIYF,TGTGCCATCAGTGAGAAGGGAGGTTGGCTTGGAAACACCATATATTTT
13,TRBV6-5,-,TRBJ1-2,TRBD1,CASSPIQGDGYTF,TGTGCCAGCAGCCCAATACAGGGGGATGGCTACACCTTC
13,TRBV6-2/TRBV6-3,-,TRBJ1-1,-,CASSPRENTEAFF,TGTGCCAGCAGTCCAAGGGAGAACACTGAAGCTTTCTTT
12,TRBV7-9,-,TRBJ2-1,-,CASSLRSTEQFF,TGTGCCAGCAGTCTCCGGTCAACTGAGCAGTTCTTC
17,TRBV15,-,TRBJ2-7,TRBD1,CATSRGRGTGGPLEQYF,TGTGCCACCAGCAGAGGGAGGGGGACAGGGGGTCCTCTCGAGCAGTACTTC
14,TRBV11-3,-,TRBJ1-2,-,CASSLDPAAYGYTF,TGTGCCAGCAGCTTAGATCCGGCCGCCTATGGCTACACCTTC
11,TRBV20-1,-,TRBJ1-1,-,CRKGTNTEAFF,TGCAGAAAAGGGACGAACACTGAAGCTTTCTTT
15,TRBV6-5,-,TRBJ2-3,-,CASSFTRETADTQYF,TGTGCCAGCAGTTTCACCAGGGAAACTGCAGATACGCAGTATTTT
14,TRBV19,-,TRBJ1-6,-,CASSILGLNSPLHF,TGTGCCAGTAGTATATTAGGTCTTAATTCACCCCTCCACTTT
16,TRBV6-5,-,TRBJ2-7,TRBD1,CASSSGAWTGSYEQYF,TGTGCCAGCAGTTCCGGGGCATGGACAGGGTCTTACGAGCAGTACTTC
14,TRBV12-2,-,TRBJ1-1,-,CASRLKTGRRFTFF,TGTGCAAGTCGCTTAAAGACAGGCCGGCGGTTTACTTTCTTT
18,TRBV11-2,once,TRBJ2-1,TRBD2,CASRTGTSGAISNNEQFF,TGTGCCAGCCGCACCGGGACTAGCGGGGCCATTTCGAACAATGAGCAGTTCTTC